These T cell receptor beta chains were read from a single sample in a study of PD-1 blockade in classical Hodgkin lymphoma. Sequencing was performed with immunoSEQ multiplex PCR; in TCRdb, only in-frame clones are kept and a portion is missing. The sample consists of approximately 98,000 clones, about 88% of them appearing once. The starting material was peripheral blood mononuclear cells (PBMCs), obtained before the second cycle of nivolumab. The receptor set was obtained from a human donor with classical Hodgkin lymphoma. Each CDR3 is given with its conserved first and last residue. Fields, in order: D gene, clone size, CDR3 length, J gene, V gene, CDR3 DNA, CDR3 protein. A D gene is named only where the DNA matches it firmly. A row's size may be missing; if present it is once, few, many or a size class.

d_call: TRBD2
clone_size: NA
cdr3_length: 15
j_call: TRBJ2-7
v_call: TRBV28
cdr3_nt: TGTGCCAGCAGTTTCGGGGGGTTTAGCTCCTACGAGCAGTACTTC
cdr3_aa: CASSFGGFSSYEQYF

d_call: NA
clone_size: NA
cdr3_length: 13
j_call: TRBJ1-4
v_call: TRBV21-1
cdr3_nt: TGTGCCAGGAGGACGGGCCTTAATGAAAAACTGTTTTTT
cdr3_aa: CARRTGLNEKLFF

d_call: TRBD1
clone_size: NA
cdr3_length: 15
j_call: TRBJ1-5
v_call: TRBV6-5
cdr3_nt: TGTGCCAGCAGTTATCGACAGGGTAGCAATCAGCCCCAGCATTTT
cdr3_aa: CASSYRQGSNQPQHF

d_call: TRBD2
clone_size: NA
cdr3_length: 15
j_call: TRBJ2-1
v_call: TRBV19
cdr3_nt: TGTGCCAGTAGTATTGGGACTAGCGGGAGCGGGGAGCAGTTCTTC
cdr3_aa: CASSIGTSGSGEQFF

d_call: TRBD1
clone_size: once
cdr3_length: 13
j_call: TRBJ1-2
v_call: TRBV15
cdr3_nt: TGTGCCACCAGCAAGACAGGGCAGTATGGCTACACCTTC
cdr3_aa: CATSKTGQYGYTF

d_call: NA
clone_size: NA
cdr3_length: 17
j_call: TRBJ1-1
v_call: TRBV10-1
cdr3_nt: TGCGCCAGCAGTGAGTCGAGGTCTACAGGTTCCAGGACTGAAGCTTTCTTT
cdr3_aa: CASSESRSTGSRTEAFF

d_call: NA
clone_size: NA
cdr3_length: 12
j_call: TRBJ1-1
v_call: TRBV11-3
cdr3_nt: TGTGCCAGCAGCACCGCAAACACTGAAGCTTTCTTT
cdr3_aa: CASSTANTEAFF

d_call: TRBD2
clone_size: NA
cdr3_length: 18
j_call: TRBJ2-3
v_call: TRBV29-1
cdr3_nt: TGCAGCGTTTCTCACCCCGGGGGACTAGCGGGAGAGAAACGGTCGCAGTATTTT
cdr3_aa: CSVSHPGGLAGEKRSQYF

d_call: TRBD2
clone_size: NA
cdr3_length: 14
j_call: TRBJ2-7
v_call: TRBV2
cdr3_nt: TGTGCCAGCAGAGTGGGACTAGAATATTCCGAGCAGTACTTC
cdr3_aa: CASRVGLEYSEQYF

d_call: NA
clone_size: NA
cdr3_length: 16
j_call: TRBJ1-2
v_call: TRBV28
cdr3_nt: TGTGCCAGCAGTTCTTCCGTCGACGCATCCCGCTATGGCTACACCTTC
cdr3_aa: CASSSSVDASRYGYTF

d_call: TRBD1
clone_size: NA
cdr3_length: 15
j_call: TRBJ1-2
v_call: TRBV28
cdr3_nt: TGTGCCAGCAGTTGGACAGGGGGCAAGGACTATGGCTACACCTTC
cdr3_aa: CASSWTGGKDYGYTF

d_call: NA
clone_size: NA
cdr3_length: 13
j_call: TRBJ1-1
v_call: TRBV25-1
cdr3_nt: TGTGCCGTACAATCGGACATGAACACTGAAGCTTTCTTT
cdr3_aa: CAVQSDMNTEAFF

d_call: NA
clone_size: NA
cdr3_length: 13
j_call: TRBJ1-4
v_call: TRBV10-3
cdr3_nt: TGTGCCATCAGTGACAGGCACGATGAAAAACTGTTTTTT
cdr3_aa: CAISDRHDEKLFF

d_call: NA
clone_size: NA
cdr3_length: 12
j_call: TRBJ2-7
v_call: TRBV19
cdr3_nt: TGTGCCAGTAGGGATCAAGGGGGCGAGCAGTACTTC
cdr3_aa: CASRDQGGEQYF

d_call: NA
clone_size: NA
cdr3_length: 14
j_call: TRBJ2-2
v_call: TRBV18
cdr3_nt: TGTGCCAGCTCACGCAACCCAACAGACGGGGAGCTGTTTTTT
cdr3_aa: CASSRNPTDGELFF

d_call: NA
clone_size: NA
cdr3_length: 16
j_call: TRBJ2-2
v_call: TRBV2
cdr3_nt: TGTGCCAGCAGTGACCCCACCCAGGGGTGGTCCGGGGAGCTGTTTTTT
cdr3_aa: CASSDPTQGWSGELFF

d_call: TRBD1
clone_size: NA
cdr3_length: 18
j_call: TRBJ2-1
v_call: TRBV11-1
cdr3_nt: TGTGCCAGCAGCTTAGAGACAGGGGCGTCACATTTTTTTAAAGAGCAGTTCTTC
cdr3_aa: CASSLETGASHFFKEQFF

d_call: TRBD2
clone_size: NA
cdr3_length: 13
j_call: TRBJ2-3
v_call: TRBV10-3
cdr3_nt: TGTGCCGTTCAGCGGGAGGGTGGAGATACGCAGTATTTT
cdr3_aa: CAVQREGGDTQYF

d_call: NA
clone_size: NA
cdr3_length: 14
j_call: TRBJ2-1
v_call: TRBV19
cdr3_nt: TGTGCCAGTAGTATAGGAGCCGGCTACAATGAGCAGTTCTTC
cdr3_aa: CASSIGAGYNEQFF

d_call: NA
clone_size: NA
cdr3_length: 13
j_call: TRBJ2-7
v_call: TRBV18
cdr3_nt: TGTGCCAGCTCACCGCTAGATCCCTACGAGCAGTACTTC
cdr3_aa: CASSPLDPYEQYF

d_call: NA
clone_size: NA
cdr3_length: 17
j_call: TRBJ2-1
v_call: TRBV7-9
cdr3_nt: TGTGCCAGCAGCCTAACCGACTTCCGGGACGCCCACAATGAGCAGTTCTTC
cdr3_aa: CASSLTDFRDAHNEQFF

d_call: NA
clone_size: once
cdr3_length: 14
j_call: TRBJ2-7
v_call: TRBV7-9
cdr3_nt: TGTGCCAGCAGCTTGGTAAATAGGGGCGGAGAGCAGTACTTC
cdr3_aa: CASSLVNRGGEQYF

d_call: TRBD1
clone_size: NA
cdr3_length: 15
j_call: TRBJ1-2
v_call: TRBV19
cdr3_nt: TGTGCCAGTAGTCCCTGGGACAGGGCCGTCTATGGCTACACCTTC
cdr3_aa: CASSPWDRAVYGYTF

d_call: TRBD1
clone_size: NA
cdr3_length: 15
j_call: TRBJ1-3
v_call: TRBV10-3
cdr3_nt: TGTGCCATCAGCACAGGGGGCGCACCTGGAAACACCATATATTTT
cdr3_aa: CAISTGGAPGNTIYF

d_call: NA
clone_size: NA
cdr3_length: 15
j_call: TRBJ1-1
v_call: TRBV2
cdr3_nt: TGTGCCAGCAGTGGGGGTGTGCAGCTGGACACTGAAGCTTTCTTT
cdr3_aa: CASSGGVQLDTEAFF

d_call: TRBD1
clone_size: few
cdr3_length: 17
j_call: TRBJ1-5
v_call: TRBV2
cdr3_nt: TGTGCCAGCAGGGCTTCGACAGGGGGCCGGGGCAATCAGCCCCAGCATTTT
cdr3_aa: CASRASTGGRGNQPQHF

d_call: NA
clone_size: NA
cdr3_length: 13
j_call: TRBJ2-2
v_call: TRBV5-8
cdr3_nt: TGTGCCAGCAGGCAAACAGGGTCTGGGGAGCTGTTTTTT
cdr3_aa: CASRQTGSGELFF

d_call: TRBD2
clone_size: NA
cdr3_length: 14
j_call: TRBJ2-3
v_call: TRBV30
cdr3_nt: TGTGCCTGGAGTGTAGCGGGAGCGAGGGATACGCAGTATTTT
cdr3_aa: CAWSVAGARDTQYF

d_call: TRBD1
clone_size: NA
cdr3_length: 13
j_call: TRBJ2-1
v_call: TRBV2
cdr3_nt: TGTGCCAGCAGTGAGGAAGGGGGCCATGAGCAGTTCTTC
cdr3_aa: CASSEEGGHEQFF

d_call: NA
clone_size: NA
cdr3_length: 15
j_call: TRBJ1-5
v_call: TRBV2
cdr3_nt: TGTGCCAGCAGTGAATACAGGGCAGGCAATCAGCCCCAGCATTTT
cdr3_aa: CASSEYRAGNQPQHF

d_call: NA
clone_size: NA
cdr3_length: 13
j_call: TRBJ1-1
v_call: TRBV2
cdr3_nt: TGTGCCAGCACTAAAGACGCCGATCTTGAAGCTTTCTTT
cdr3_aa: CASTKDADLEAFF

d_call: NA
clone_size: NA
cdr3_length: 16
j_call: TRBJ2-3
v_call: TRBV10-3
cdr3_nt: TGTGCCACATCTCCACCCCGGGGGGCGAGCACAGATACGCAGTATTTT
cdr3_aa: CATSPPRGASTDTQYF

d_call: NA
clone_size: NA
cdr3_length: 14
j_call: TRBJ2-7
v_call: TRBV7-2
cdr3_nt: TGTGCCAGCAGCTCCCGGGAGGACAGGGACGAGCAGTACTTC
cdr3_aa: CASSSREDRDEQYF

d_call: TRBD2
clone_size: NA
cdr3_length: 19
j_call: TRBJ2-1
v_call: TRBV7-2
cdr3_nt: TGTGCCAGCAGCCCCACCGGACTAGCGGGAGGGCCATTCCACAATGAGCAGTTCTTC
cdr3_aa: CASSPTGLAGGPFHNEQFF

d_call: NA
clone_size: once
cdr3_length: 13
j_call: TRBJ1-2
v_call: TRBV5-4
cdr3_nt: TGTGCCAGCAGCTCGCAATCCGTAGGTGAGACTACCTTC
cdr3_aa: CASSSQSVGETTF

d_call: TRBD2
clone_size: NA
cdr3_length: 15
j_call: TRBJ2-4
v_call: TRBV11-2
cdr3_nt: TGTGCCAGCAGCCCGGGGGGGGGCGGCAAAAACATTCAGTACTTC
cdr3_aa: CASSPGGGGKNIQYF

d_call: TRBD2
clone_size: NA
cdr3_length: 16
j_call: TRBJ2-5
v_call: TRBV7-9
cdr3_nt: TGTGCCAGCAGCTCCCCCTGGGGGGGGAGGCAAGAGACCCAGTACTTC
cdr3_aa: CASSSPWGGRQETQYF